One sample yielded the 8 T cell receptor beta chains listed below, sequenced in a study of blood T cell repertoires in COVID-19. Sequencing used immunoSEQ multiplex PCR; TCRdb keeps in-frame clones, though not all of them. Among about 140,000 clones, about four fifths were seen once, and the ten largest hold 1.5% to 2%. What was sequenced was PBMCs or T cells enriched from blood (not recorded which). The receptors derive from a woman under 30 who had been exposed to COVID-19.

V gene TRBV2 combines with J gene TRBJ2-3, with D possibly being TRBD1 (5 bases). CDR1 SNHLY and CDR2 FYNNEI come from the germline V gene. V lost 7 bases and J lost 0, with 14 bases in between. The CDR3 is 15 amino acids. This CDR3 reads CASTPLGPSTDTQYF. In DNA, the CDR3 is TGTGCCAGCACCCCATTGGGGCCTAGCACAGATACGCAGTATTTT.

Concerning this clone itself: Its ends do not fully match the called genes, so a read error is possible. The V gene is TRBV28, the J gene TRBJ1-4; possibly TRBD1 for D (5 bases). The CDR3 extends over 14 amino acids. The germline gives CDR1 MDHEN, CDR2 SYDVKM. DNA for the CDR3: TGTGCCAGCAGTCGACAGCCAACGAATGAAAAACTGTTTTTT. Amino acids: CASSRQPTNEKLFF.

The CDR3 is CASSLGTSGNYNEQFF. The CDR3 nucleotides read TGTGCCAGCAGTCTCGGGACTAGCGGGAACTACAATGAGCAGTTCTTC. The chain recombines TRBV6-2 or TRBV6-3 with TRBJ2-1, with TRBD2 matching 13 bases. The CDR3 totals 16 residues. Germline V gene sequence: CDR1 MNHEY, CDR2 SVGEGT. V trimming: 5 bases; J trimming: 3 bases; junction bases outside the gene matches: 4.

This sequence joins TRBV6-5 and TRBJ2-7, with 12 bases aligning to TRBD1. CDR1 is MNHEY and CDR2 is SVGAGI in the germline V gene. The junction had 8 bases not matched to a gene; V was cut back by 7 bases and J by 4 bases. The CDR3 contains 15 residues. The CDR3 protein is CASKLGQGAVYEQYF. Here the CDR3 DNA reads TGTGCCAGCAAATTGGGACAGGGGGCGGTTTACGAGCAGTACTTC.

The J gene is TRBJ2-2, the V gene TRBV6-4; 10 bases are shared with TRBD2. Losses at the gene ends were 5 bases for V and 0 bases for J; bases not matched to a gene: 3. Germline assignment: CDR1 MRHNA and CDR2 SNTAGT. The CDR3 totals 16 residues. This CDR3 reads CASSFLAGANTGELFF. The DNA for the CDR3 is TGTGCCAGCAGTTTTCTAGCGGGAGCGAACACCGGGGAGCTGTTTTTT.

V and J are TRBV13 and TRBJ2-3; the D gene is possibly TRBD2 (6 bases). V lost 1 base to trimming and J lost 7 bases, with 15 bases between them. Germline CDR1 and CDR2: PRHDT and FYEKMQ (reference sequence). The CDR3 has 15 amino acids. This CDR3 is CASSLEGRTPNTQYF. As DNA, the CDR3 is TGTGCCAGCAGCTTAGAAGGGAGGACTCCAAATACGCAGTATTTT. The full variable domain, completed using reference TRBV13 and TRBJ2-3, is AAGVIQSPRHLIKEKRETATLKCYPIPRHDTVYWYQQGPGQDPQFLISFYEKMQSDKGSIPDRFSAQQFSDYHSELNMSSLELGDSALYFCASSLEGRTPNTQYFGPGTRLTVL.

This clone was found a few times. The CDR3 is CASSPGAVAGSPLHF. CDR3 sequence (DNA): TGTGCCAGCAGTCCAGGGGCCGTCGCCGGCTCACCCCTCCACTTT. The chain couples TRBV7-3 to TRBJ1-6, with a tentative D call TRBD1 (6 bases). The CDR3 extends over 15 amino acids. Germline V gene lookup returns CDR1 SGHTA and CDR2 FQGTGA. Trimming removed 6 bases from V and 10 bases from J, with 19 bases in between.

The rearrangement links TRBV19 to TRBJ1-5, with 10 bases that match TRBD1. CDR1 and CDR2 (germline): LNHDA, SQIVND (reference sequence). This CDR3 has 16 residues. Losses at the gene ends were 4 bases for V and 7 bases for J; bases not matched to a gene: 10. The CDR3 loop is CASSTSRTGGIQPQHF. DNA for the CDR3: TGTGCCAGTAGTACCTCCCGGACAGGGGGGATCCAGCCCCAGCATTTT.